The 25 T cell receptor beta chains reported below all come from one sample, sequenced in a study of regulatory T cells in long-lasting Graves disease. CDR3 regions were amplified by Arm-PCR using iRepertoire HTBI primers to build TCR beta libraries. TCRdb re-derived calls from the multiplex PCR reads in MiXCR, one entry per CDR3 protein. The table records approximately 470,000 distinct CDR3 sequences, roughly 16% of them present only once. Time point noted: newly diagnosed GD, antithyroid drugs for less than 3 months. RNA isolated from PBMCs was used to make the TCR library. The same sample was also used in a study of T cells in Graves' hyperthyroidism and ophthalmopathy.

Sequenced material: peripheral blood mononuclear cells (PBMCs), taken at new diagnosis, from a patient treated with antithyroid drugs. These receptor sequences come from a man in his forties with Graves disease.

This rearrangement joins TRBV6-1 to TRBJ2-1, with TRBD2 matching over 11 bases. Per the germline V gene, CDR1 is MNHNS and CDR2 is SASEGT. This CDR3 region has 17 residues. The V and J ends lost 0 bases and 3 bases, in that order; junction bases with no gene match: 4. CDR3 protein: CASSEASGRAYYNEQFF. The CDR3 region has the DNA TGTGCCAGCAGTGAAGCTAGCGGGAGGGCCTACTACAATGAGCAGTTCTTC.

This clonotype was seen ten or more times. This sequence joins TRBV7-3 and TRBJ2-5, with 7 bases matching TRBD2. The CDR3 runs 13 residues. Trimming cost V 5 bases and J 5 bases; bases outside gene matches: 5. The V gene's germline CDR1 is SGHTA and CDR2 FQGTGA. The CDR3 bases are TGTGCCAGCAGCCCCGGGCGGGAGGAGACCCAGTACTTC. Amino acids: CASSPGREETQYF.

This clonotype was picked up a small number of times. The chain uses TRBV6-2 or TRBV6-3 and TRBJ2-1, with TRBD2 identical over 11 bases. Looked up from germline, CDR1 is MNHEY and CDR2 is SVGEGT. CDR3 length equals 14 residues. The junction had 5 bases not matched to a gene; V was cut back by 6 bases and J by 7 bases. DNA of the CDR3: TGTGCCAGCAGACTAGCGGGAGACATAAATGAGCAGTTCTTC. Amino acids: CASRLAGDINEQFF.

V is TRBV9 and J is TRBJ2-2, with D uncertain. Germline CDR1 and CDR2: SGDLS and YYNGEE. The ends were cut back, 3 bases at V and 4 bases at J, with 7 bases in the middle. The CDR3 spans 13 residues. The CDR3 here is CASSALGTGELFF. The CDR3 DNA reads as TGTGCCAGCAGCGCCCTGGGCACCGGGGAGCTGTTTTTT. The whole variable domain, filled in from reference TRBV9 and TRBJ2-2, reads DSGVTQTPKHLITATGQRVTLRCSPRSGDLSVYWYQQSLDQGLQFLIQYYNGEERAKGNILERFSAQQFPDLHSELNLSSLELGDSALYFCASSALGTGELFFGEGSRLTVL.

The CDR3 sequence is CASSLDKLNEQFF. In nucleotides, the CDR3 is TGTGCCAGCAGCTTAGATAAGTTGAATGAGCAGTTCTTC. The chain couples TRBV11-2 to TRBJ2-1; D is unresolved. Germline V gene lookup returns CDR1 SGHAT and CDR2 FQNNGV. The CDR3 is 13 amino acids. V was clipped by 0 bases and J by 7 bases, with 7 bases between them.

This clonotype occurred many times. The gene calls are TRBV7-9 and TRBJ2-1, with D possibly being TRBD1 (6 bases). Germline lookup yields CDR1 SEHNR and CDR2 FQNEAQ (reference sequence). The V gene lost 5 bases and the J gene lost 1 base, with 27 bases spanning the gap. This CDR3 is built from 20 residues. The CDR3 region is CASSRPPHPGQPFSYNEQFF. The CDR3 DNA reads TGTGCCAGCAGCCGCCCCCCCCACCCTGGACAGCCATTTTCCTACAATGAGCAGTTCTTC.

This clonotype was detected a few times. V is TRBV7-9 and J is TRBJ1-4, with 7 bases fitting TRBD1. With 5 bases clipped from V and 3 bases from J, the junction kept 9 bases outside the gene matches. There are 16 residues in the CDR3. Germline CDR1 reads SEHNR; CDR2 reads FQNEAQ (reference sequence). The CDR3 loop reads CASSPSQGVANEKLFF. The DNA for the CDR3 is TGTGCCAGCAGCCCATCCCAGGGGGTAGCTAATGAAAAACTGTTTTTT.

This clonotype was counted ten times or more. The chain combines TRBV24-1 with TRBJ2-1; D call uncertain. Germline V lookup: CDR1 KGHDR, CDR2 SFDVKD. V was trimmed by 4 bases and J by 4 bases, leaving 10 bases between them. The CDR3 contains 14 residues. CDR3 sequence (DNA): TGTGCCACCAGTGACTCTCCAAGTTACAATGAGCAGTTCTTC. Amino acid sequence: CATSDSPSYNEQFF.

This clonotype was detected a few times. The chain carries TRBV9 and TRBJ2-7; D may be TRBD2 (6 bases). CDR3 size: 16 residues. Trimming took 0 bases from V and 3 from J, leaving 16 bases between them. Looked up from germline, CDR1 is SGDLS and CDR2 is YYNGEE. The CDR3 region has the DNA TGTGCCAGCAGCGTAGAAGGGACTTACCATTACTACGAGCAGTACTTC. This codes for CASSVEGTYHYYEQYF.

This clonotype turned up a few times. V gene TRBV5-1 combines with J gene TRBJ2-6; D remains unclear. The germline V and J ends were trimmed by 0 bases and 0 bases, with 7 bases remaining between them. The CDR3 loop spans 16 amino acids. CDR1 and CDR2 from the germline V gene are SGHRS and YFSETQ. CDR3 DNA sequence: TGCGCCAGCAGCTTGGCCCTGAGCTCTGGGGCCAACGTCCTGACTTTC. The encoded protein is CASSLALSSGANVLTF.

Details on this clonotype: A much more abundant neighbour one base away suggests this may be a read error. The chain joins TRBV11-1 to TRBJ2-5; TRBD1 might be the D (5 bases). V lost 4 bases, J lost 1 base, and 13 bases lay in between. Germline CDR1 is SGHAT and CDR2 is FQDESV (reference sequence). The CDR3 has 15 residues. The CDR3: CASSSRQGFQETQYF. The CDR3 DNA is TGTGCCAGCAGCTCCCGCCAGGGCTTCCAAGAGACCCAGTACTTC.

V gene TRBV11-2 combines with J gene TRBJ2-7, with D unclear. The CDR3 runs to 15 residues. V was shortened by 4 bases and J by 2 bases, with 15 bases between the two germline ends. CDR1 SGHAT and CDR2 FQNNGV come from the germline V gene. The CDR3 loop reads CASSSAADKAYEQYF. The CDR3 DNA reads TGTGCCAGCAGCTCCGCGGCAGATAAAGCCTACGAGCAGTACTTC.

In its sample, this clonotype was seen many times. The chain links TRBV20-1 to TRBJ2-7; D is possibly TRBD1 (5 bases). The germline gives CDR1 DFQATT, CDR2 SNEGSKA (reference sequence). The V gene lost 2 bases and the J gene lost 0 bases, with 8 bases spanning the gap. The CDR3 has 13 residues. The CDR3 DNA follows: TGCAGTGCTAGAAGACAGAGCTCCTACGAGCAGTACTTC. Its protein product is CSARRQSSYEQYF.

In its sample, this clonotype was seen a few times. The chain recombines TRBV7-9 with TRBJ1-4, with 9 bases matching TRBD1. Per germline, CDR1 SEHNR and CDR2 FQNEAQ (reference sequence). Losses at the gene ends were 6 bases for V and 3 bases for J; bases not matched to a gene: 11. This CDR3 region has 17 residues. CDR3 bases: TGTGCCAGCAGACTCGGACAGGGGAGTCCGGCTAATGAAAAACTGTTTTTT. This codes for CASRLGQGSPANEKLFF.

The rearrangement links TRBV10-3 to TRBJ1-2; D possibly corresponds to TRBD1 (5 bases). The ends were cut back, 10 bases at V and 5 bases at J, with 14 bases in the middle. Germline-derived CDR1 and CDR2 are ENHRY and SYGVKD. The CDR3 length is 12 residues. CDR3 nucleotide sequence: TGTGCCACCACCGGGACTGATTATGGCTACACCTTC. It codes for CATTGTDYGYTF.

This clonotype has at least ten counts. The gene calls are TRBV9 and TRBJ1-2, with 8 bases aligning to TRBD1. The ends lost 3 bases at V and 4 bases at J; junction bases unmatched: 5. Germline V lookup: CDR1 SGDLS, CDR2 YYNGEE. This CDR3 is built from 14 residues. In nucleotides, the CDR3 is TGTGCCAGCAGCGGACCGGGACAGGCCTATGGCTACACCTTC. It codes for CASSGPGQAYGYTF. Drawing the rest from reference TRBV9 and TRBJ1-2, the complete variable domain is DSGVTQTPKHLITATGQRVTLRCSPRSGDLSVYWYQQSLDQGLQFLIQYYNGEERAKGNILERFSAQQFPDLHSELNLSSLELGDSALYFCASSGPGQAYGYTFGSGTRLTVV.

The chain carries TRBV4-2 and TRBJ1-5, with 7 bases fitting TRBD1. Germline V gene sequence: CDR1 LGHNA, CDR2 YNFKEQ. The ends lost 0 bases at V and 4 bases at J; junction bases unmatched: 9. The CDR3 runs 17 residues. The CDR3 region has the DNA TGTGCCAGCAGCCAAGATTATTGGGACAGTCTTAATCAGCCCCAGCATTTT. Translation: CASSQDYWDSLNQPQHF.

This clonotype was seen more than once but under ten times. The CDR3 region is CASSLGHTGELFF. CDR3 bases: TGTGCCAGCAGCTTAGGCCACACCGGGGAGCTGTTTTTT. The chain employs TRBV7-6 and TRBJ2-2, with D unclear. Trimming cost V 1 base and J 3 bases, with 3 bases left between them. In germline, CDR1 is SGHVS, CDR2 FNYEAQ. The CDR3 loop spans 13 amino acids.

The table lists this clonotype with many counts. The DNA of the CDR3 is TGTGCCAGCAGAGTGAGTTTTCCTAGCACAGATACGCAGTATTTT. Protein: CASRVSFPSTDTQYF. The chain carries TRBV7-9 and TRBJ2-3; D unclear. Between the trimmed V and J ends, which lost 6 bases and 0 bases, there was a span of 13 bases. The germline CDR1 and CDR2 sequences are SEHNR and FQNEAQ (reference sequence). The CDR3 covers 15 residues.

With regard to this clonotype: A much more abundant neighbour one base away suggests this may be a read error. The J gene is TRBJ2-3, the V gene TRBV7-9; tentative D call: TRBD2 (7 bases). CDR3 length: 14 amino acids. CDR1 is SEHNR and CDR2 is FQNEAQ in the germline V gene (reference sequence). This CDR3 reads CASSLAAGADTRYF. The CDR3 nucleotides are TGTGCCAGCAGCTTAGCGGCGGGGGCAGATACGCGGTATTTT.

With regard to this clonotype: One end of the junction varies from germline; a read error may be responsible. The chain combines TRBV6-1 with TRBJ1-3, with D unresolved. The CDR3 runs to 12 residues. Germline loops: CDR1 MNHNS, CDR2 SASEGT. The chain's CDR3 is CASSPSRNTIYF. The CDR3, as DNA: TGTGCCAGCAGCCCCTCTCGAAACACCATATATTTT.

This clonotype was found many times. This rearrangement joins TRBV20-1 to TRBJ2-7, with D unresolved. The CDR3 totals 11 residues. With 6 bases removed from V and 3 bases from J, the gap between germline ends came to 9 bases. Germline lookup yields CDR1 DFQATT and CDR2 SNEGSKA (reference sequence). The CDR3 here is CSAGSNYEQYF. In DNA, the CDR3 is TGCAGTGCAGGCAGCAACTACGAGCAGTACTTC.

This clonotype was recorded many times. The V and J genes are TRBV28 and TRBJ2-1; D is perhaps TRBD2 (6 bases). Germline-derived CDR1 and CDR2 are MDHEN and SYDVKM. The CDR3 is 14 amino acids. V lost 3 bases and J 0 bases, leaving 6 bases between the germline ends. The CDR3 here is CASSFGSSYNEQFF. In DNA form, the CDR3 reads TGTGCCAGCAGTTTCGGGAGCTCCTACAATGAGCAGTTCTTC.

This clonotype was counted only a few times. A much larger clone differs by one base, so this may be a read error. The J gene is TRBJ2-6, the V gene TRBV2; D may be TRBD1 (5 bases). The CDR3 contains 13 residues. CDR1 is SNHLY, CDR2 FYNNEI, per germline. The CDR3 loop reads CARRTSGADVLTF. The CDR3 DNA reads TGTGCCAGGAGGACCTCTGGGGCCGACGTCCTGACTTTC.

The chain employs TRBV9 and TRBJ2-6; D perhaps matches TRBD2 (5 bases). This CDR3 is built from 17 residues. The V and J ends lost 0 bases and 0 bases respectively, with 10 bases between them. Germline V gene sequence: CDR1 SGDLS, CDR2 YYNGEE. CDR3 region: CASSVAGRGSGANVLTF. The DNA for the CDR3 is TGTGCCAGCAGCGTAGCTGGACGGGGCTCTGGGGCCAACGTCCTGACTTTC.